These 3 T cell receptor beta chains were sequenced from one sample in a study of blood T cell repertoires in COVID-19. TCRdb's table, derived via immunoSEQ multiplex PCR, lists solely in-frame clones and lacks some. The sample holds about 190,000 clones, approximately 91% seen once. What was sequenced was peripheral blood. Source of these receptors: a man aged 35 to 55 with acute or convalescent COVID-19.

The rearrangement joins TRBV4-3 to TRBJ2-1; D not resolved. V was pared by 0 bases and J by 3 bases, with 9 bases between. Germline V gene lookup returns CDR1 LGHNA and CDR2 YSLEER. This CDR3 is built from 15 residues. This chain's CDR3 is CASSQEPRIYNEQFF. The CDR3 DNA follows: TGCGCCAGCAGCCAAGAACCGCGCATCTACAATGAGCAGTTCTTC.

The rearrangement joins TRBV7-9 to TRBJ2-7; D possibly corresponds to TRBD2 (6 bases). From germline, CDR1 is SEHNR and CDR2 FQNEAQ (reference sequence). The CDR3 runs 14 residues. V lost 1 base and J lost 7, with 14 bases in between. Here the CDR3 reads CASSLGFGDLEQYF. CDR3 nucleotides: TGTGCCAGCAGCTTAGGCTTTGGGGACTTGGAGCAGTACTTC.

About this clone: Compared with germline, one end of the junction differs, possibly owing to a read error. The chain joins TRBV5-1 to TRBJ2-2; D gene ambiguous. The CDR3 contains 13 residues. Per the germline V gene, CDR1 is SGHRS and CDR2 is YFSETQ. CDR3 coding DNA: TGCGCCCGCAGCTTGGTGCGGATCGGGGAGCTGTTTTTT. Translation: CARSLVRIGELFF. The complete variable domain, with remaining parts taken from reference TRBV5-1 and TRBJ2-2, reads KAGVTQTPRYLIKTRGQQVTLSCSPISGHRSVSWYQQTPGQGLQFLFEYFSETQRNKGNFPGRFSGRQFSNSRSEMNVSTLELGDSALYLCARSLVRIGELFFGEGSRLTVL.